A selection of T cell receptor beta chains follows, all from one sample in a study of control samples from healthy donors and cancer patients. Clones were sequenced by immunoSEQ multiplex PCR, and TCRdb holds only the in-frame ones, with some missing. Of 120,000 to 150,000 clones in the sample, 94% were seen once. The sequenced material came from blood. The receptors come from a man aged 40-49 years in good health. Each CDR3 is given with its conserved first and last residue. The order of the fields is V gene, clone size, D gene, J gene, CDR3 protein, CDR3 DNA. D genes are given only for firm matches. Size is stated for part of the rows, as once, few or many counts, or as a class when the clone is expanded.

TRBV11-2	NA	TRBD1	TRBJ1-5	CASSRGQGGRNQPQHF	TGTGCCAGCAGCCGCGGACAGGGTGGGCGCAATCAGCCCCAGCATTTT
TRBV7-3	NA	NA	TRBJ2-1	CASSLSGQLLFF	TGTGCCAGCAGCTTATCGGGCCAGCTGCTCTTCTTC
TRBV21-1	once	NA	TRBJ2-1	CASSRGLAAHNEQFF	TGTGCCAGCAGCAGGGGACTAGCGGCCCACAATGAGCAGTTCTTC
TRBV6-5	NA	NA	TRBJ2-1	CASSYTGGGPLNEQFF	TGTGCCAGCAGTTACACAGGCGGGGGCCCTCTCAATGAGCAGTTCTTC
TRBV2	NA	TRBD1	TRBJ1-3	CASSLTRQGPLLNTIYF	TGTGCCAGCAGCCTGACCCGACAGGGCCCCCTCTTAAACACCATATATTTT
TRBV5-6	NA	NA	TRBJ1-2	CASSLARGYTF	TGTGCCAGCAGCTTGGCCCGTGGCTACACCTTC
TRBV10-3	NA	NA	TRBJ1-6	CAISTAGNSPLHF	TGTGCCATCAGTACCGCCGGGAATTCACCCCTCCACTTT
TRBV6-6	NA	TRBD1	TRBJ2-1	CASSRLRGQGSSYNEQFF	TGTGCCAGCAGTCGCCTGAGGGGGCAGGGAAGCTCCTACAATGAGCAGTTCTTC
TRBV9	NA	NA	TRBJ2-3	CASTRSSVVTDTQYF	TGTGCCAGCACCCGTAGTAGCGTGGTCACAGATACGCAGTATTTT
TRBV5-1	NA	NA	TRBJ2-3	CASSQTVPTDTQYF	TGCGCCAGCAGCCAGACCGTACCCACAGATACGCAGTATTTT
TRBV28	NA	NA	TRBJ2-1	CASRGSYNEQFF	TGTGCCAGCAGGGGCTCCTACAATGAGCAGTTCTTC
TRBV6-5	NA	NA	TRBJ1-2	CASNQLGVYGYTF	TGTGCCAGCAATCAACTCGGGGTCTATGGCTACACCTTC
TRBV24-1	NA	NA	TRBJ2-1	CATSDSFRSSYNEQFF	TGTGCCACCAGTGATTCGTTCCGGAGCTCCTACAATGAGCAGTTCTTC
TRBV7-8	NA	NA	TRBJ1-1	CASSLGGRQGTAEAFF	TGTGCCAGCAGCTTAGGAGGTCGGCAGGGGACGGCTGAAGCTTTCTTT
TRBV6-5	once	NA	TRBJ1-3	CASSYGWESTIYF	TGTGCCAGCAGTTACGGTTGGGAATCCACCATATATTTT
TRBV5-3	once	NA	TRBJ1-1	CARSLQGSTAEAFF	TGTGCCAGAAGCTTGCAAGGGTCGACGGCTGAAGCTTTCTTT
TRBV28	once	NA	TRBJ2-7	CASSSLAEQYF	TGTGCCAGCAGCTCCTTGGCAGAGCAGTACTTC
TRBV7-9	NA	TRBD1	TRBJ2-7	CASSLGQGFEQYF	TGTGCCAGCAGCTTAGGACAGGGGTTCGAGCAGTACTTC
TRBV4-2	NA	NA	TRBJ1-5	CASSQELRGNQPQHF	TGTGCCAGCAGCCAAGAGTTACGCGGCAATCAGCCCCAGCATTTT
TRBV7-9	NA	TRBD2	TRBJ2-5	CASSRLGLAAQETQYF	TGTGCCAGCAGCCGTCTAGGGCTAGCGGCCCAAGAGACCCAGTACTTC
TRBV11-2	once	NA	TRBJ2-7	CASSLVLWQQYF	TGTGCCAGCAGCTTAGTTTTGTGGCAGCAGTACTTC
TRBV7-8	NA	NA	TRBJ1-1	CASSGTVNTEAFF	TGTGCCAGCAGCGGGACGGTGAACACTGAAGCTTTCTTT
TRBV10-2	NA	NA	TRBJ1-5	CASSESSGYSNQPQHF	TGCGCCAGCAGTGAGTCGTCCGGCTATAGCAATCAGCCCCAGCATTTT
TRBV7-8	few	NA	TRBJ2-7	CASSLRPGRNPSYEQYF	TGTGCCAGCAGCTTGAGGCCGGGGCGCAACCCCTCCTACGAGCAGTACTTC
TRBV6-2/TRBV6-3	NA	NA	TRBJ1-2	CASSYSVGPANYGYTF	TGTGCCAGCAGTTACTCGGTGGGACCAGCTAACTATGGCTACACCTTC
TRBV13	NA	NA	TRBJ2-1	CASSSESDEQFF	TGTGCCAGCAGCTCCGAATCCGATGAGCAGTTCTTC
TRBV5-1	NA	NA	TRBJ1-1	CASSLNRLTAEAFF	TGCGCCAGCAGCTTGAATCGGTTGACAGCAGAAGCTTTCTTT
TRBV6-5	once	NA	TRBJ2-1	CASKGQGTSEQFF	TGTGCCAGCAAGGGCCAGGGGACGAGTGAGCAGTTCTTC
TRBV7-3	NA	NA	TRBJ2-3	CASSLSGSSTDTQYF	TGTGCCAGCAGCTTATCCGGCAGTAGCACAGATACGCAGTATTTT
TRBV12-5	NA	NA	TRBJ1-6	CASGFNNSPLHF	TGTGCTAGTGGTTTTAATAATTCACCCCTCCACTTT
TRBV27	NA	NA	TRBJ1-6	CASSPRGVVNSPLHF	TGTGCCAGCAGCCCCCGGGGGGTAGTCAATTCACCCCTCCACTTT
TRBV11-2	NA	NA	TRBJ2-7	CASTPTGTHHEQYF	TGTGCCAGCACCCCAACCGGGACACACCATGAGCAGTACTTC
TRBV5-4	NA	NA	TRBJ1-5	CASSSPNQPQHF	TGTGCCAGCAGCTCCCCAAATCAGCCCCAGCATTTT
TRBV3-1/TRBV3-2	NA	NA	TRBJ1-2	CASSQEGSSRYTF	TGTGCCAGCAGCCAAGAGGGCAGCTCGCGCTACACCTTC
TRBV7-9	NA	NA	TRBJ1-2	CASSLARLGRDGYTF	TGTGCCAGCAGCTTAGCTCGGTTGGGGCGGGATGGCTACACCTTC
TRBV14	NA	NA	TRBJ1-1	CASSQALGGEAFF	TGTGCCAGCAGCCAAGCACTAGGGGGTGAGGCTTTCTTT
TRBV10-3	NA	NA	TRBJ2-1	CAISGVAVNEQFF	TGTGCCATCAGTGGGGTAGCGGTTAATGAGCAGTTCTTC
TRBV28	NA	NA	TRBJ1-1	CASSPSTEAFF	TGTGCCAGCAGCCCCTCGACTGAAGCTTTCTTT
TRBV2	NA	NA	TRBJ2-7	CASSGEVGYEQYF	TGTGCCAGCAGCGGAGAGGTGGGCTACGAGCAGTACTTC
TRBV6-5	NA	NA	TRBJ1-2	CASTDGARRGYTF	TGTGCCAGCACCGACGGGGCCCGACGTGGCTACACCTTC
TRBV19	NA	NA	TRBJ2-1	CASSGGINEQFF	TGTGCCAGTAGTGGAGGAATAAATGAGCAGTTCTTC
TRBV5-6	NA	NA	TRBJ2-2	CASSLGAGELFF	TGTGCCAGCAGCTTGGGTGCCGGGGAGCTGTTTTTT
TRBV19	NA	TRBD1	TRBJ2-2	CASSTRDRAVGGTGELFF	TGTGCCAGTAGTACCCGGGACAGGGCAGTTGGTGGAACCGGGGAGCTGTTTTTT
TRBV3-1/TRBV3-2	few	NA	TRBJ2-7	CASSTGHSYEQYF	TGTGCCAGCAGCACCGGACACTCTTACGAGCAGTACTTC
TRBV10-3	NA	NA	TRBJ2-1	CAISESGAKAEQFF	TGTGCCATCAGTGAGTCTGGGGCTAAGGCTGAGCAGTTCTTC
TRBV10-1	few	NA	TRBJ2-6	CASSRGRVSGANVLTF	TGCGCCAGCAGTCGAGGACGAGTCTCTGGGGCCAACGTCCTGACTTTC
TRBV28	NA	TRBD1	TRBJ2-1	CASTFRGFPYNEQFF	TGTGCCAGCACATTCAGGGGGTTTCCCTACAATGAGCAGTTCTTC
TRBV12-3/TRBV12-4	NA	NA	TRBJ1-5	CASSLNFGPQHF	TGTGCCAGCAGTTTAAATTTCGGGCCCCAGCATTTT
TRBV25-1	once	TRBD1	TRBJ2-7	CASGLLGQGTYEQYF	TGTGCCAGCGGACTTTTGGGACAGGGCACCTACGAGCAGTACTTC
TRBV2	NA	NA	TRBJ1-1	CASRPQVTEAFF	TGTGCCAGCAGACCGCAGGTTACTGAAGCTTTCTTT
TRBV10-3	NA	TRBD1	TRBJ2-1	CAISATGVNEQFF	TGTGCCATCAGTGCCACAGGGGTCAATGAGCAGTTCTTC
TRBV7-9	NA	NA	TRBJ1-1	CASSLDRGGGAFF	TGTGCCAGCAGCTTAGATCGGGGGGGAGGAGCTTTCTTT
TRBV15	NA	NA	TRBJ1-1	CATSRGGGLAFF	TGTGCCACCAGCAGAGGGGGAGGGCTAGCTTTCTTT
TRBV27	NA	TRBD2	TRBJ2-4	CASSGLGGAKNIQYF	TGTGCCAGCAGTGGTCTCGGGGGGGCCAAAAACATTCAGTACTTC
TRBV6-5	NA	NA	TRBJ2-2	CASRHLANTGELFF	TGTGCCAGCAGACATCTAGCCAACACCGGGGAGCTGTTTTTT
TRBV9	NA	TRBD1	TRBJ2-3	CASSPAGLGDRITDTQYF	TGTGCCAGCAGCCCAGCTGGTCTGGGGGACAGGATAACAGATACGCAGTATTTT
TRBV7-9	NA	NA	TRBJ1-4	CASSPFATNEKLFF	TGTGCCAGCAGCCCCTTCGCAACTAATGAAAAACTGTTTTTT
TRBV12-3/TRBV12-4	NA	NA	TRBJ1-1	CASSLVGSEAFF	TGTGCCAGCAGTTTAGTTGGTTCTGAAGCTTTCTTT
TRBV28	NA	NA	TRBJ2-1	CASSLGLFVPYNEQFF	TGTGCCAGCAGTCTGGGCCTCTTCGTCCCCTACAATGAGCAGTTCTTC